The rows below give T cell receptor beta chains drawn from one sample of a study of CD8+ T cells in alopecia areata. Produced via immunoSEQ multiplex PCR; TCRdb's table is partial and in-frame only. The sample has 90,000 to 150,000 clones, 55% to 65% seen once. Sample: CD4+ T cells sorted from blood. Every receptor here comes from a human donor in good health. CDR3s include the opening cysteine and the closing phenylalanine or tryptophan. A D gene is named only where the DNA matches it firmly. Not every row has a clone size; where given, it reads once, few, many or a size class.

TRBV6-5	.	.	TRBJ1-4	TGTGCCAGCAGTTACTCGTCGGGCCTCGATGAAAAACTGTTTTTT	CASSYSSGLDEKLFF
TRBV6-6	.	TRBD1	TRBJ1-6	TGTGCCAGCAGTTCCCCGGACAGGTCTAATTCACCCCTCCACTTT	CASSSPDRSNSPLHF
TRBV4-1	.	.	TRBJ2-2	TGCGCCAGCAGCCAGGAGGTAAAGGGACGCACCGGGGAGCTGTTTTTT	CASSQEVKGRTGELFF
TRBV2	.	TRBD1	TRBJ1-6	TGTGCCAGCAGTTACCGGGGACAGGGTACCAATTCACCCCTCCACTTT	CASSYRGQGTNSPLHF
TRBV4-2	.	TRBD1	TRBJ1-3	TGTGCCAGCAGCCAGGCCCCGACAGGGTCCGGAAACACCATATATTTT	CASSQAPTGSGNTIYF
TRBV29-1	.	.	TRBJ1-1	TGCAGCGTCCCATCCGGAGGGGGGATTAACACTGAAGCTTTCTTT	CSVPSGGGINTEAFF
TRBV6-5	once	.	TRBJ2-1	TGTGCCAGCAGAGGGGCCTTCAGCGAGGATGAGCAGTTCTTC	CASRGAFSEDEQFF
TRBV7-3	.	.	TRBJ2-1	TGTGCCAGCAGCCTGGCCCCGGGGAATGAGCAGTTCTTC	CASSLAPGNEQFF
TRBV5-1	.	.	TRBJ1-2	TGCGCCAGCAGCCCGGAGGGGGGGCCCTATGGCTACACCTTC	CASSPEGGPYGYTF
TRBV5-4	.	TRBD1	TRBJ1-2	TGTGCCAGCAGCCGGGACAGGGGAACCTATGGCTACACCTTC	CASSRDRGTYGYTF
TRBV19	many	TRBD2	TRBJ2-7	TGTGCCAGCGCTAGCGGCTCCTACGAGCAGTACTTC	CASASGSYEQYF
TRBV15	.	.	TRBJ1-2	TGTGCCACCAGCTTATCTAACAGGGTTAACTATGGCTACACCTTC	CATSLSNRVNYGYTF
TRBV29-1	once	.	TRBJ1-1	TGCAGCGTCCGGGCCCCGAACACTGAAGCTTTCTTT	CSVRAPNTEAFF
TRBV14	.	TRBD1	TRBJ1-2	TGTGCCAGCAGCGCGGGGACAGCTTCTATATTCTATGGCTACACCTTC	CASSAGTASIFYGYTF
TRBV30	.	TRBD2	TRBJ2-2	TGTGCCTGGAGACTAGCGGGGGGTACCGGGGAGCTGTTTTTT	CAWRLAGGTGELFF
TRBV27	.	.	TRBJ1-2	TGTGCCAGCAGTTTATATGGCCGCTATGGCTACACCTTC	CASSLYGRYGYTF
TRBV14	.	.	TRBJ2-5	TGTGCCAGCAGCCAAGAAATCTGGGGGGCCGGGACCCAGTACTTC	CASSQEIWGAGTQYF
TRBV18	.	TRBD2	TRBJ2-1	TGTGCCAGCTCAAGACTAGCGGCGGGCAATGAGCAGTTCTTC	CASSRLAAGNEQFF
TRBV19	.	.	TRBJ1-2	TGTGCCAGCGCAGGGCCTAACTATGGCTACACCTTC	CASAGPNYGYTF
TRBV30	once	.	TRBJ2-3	TGTGCCTGGAGGGTACATGGGTCGATGGCAGATACGCAGTATTTT	CAWRVHGSMADTQYF
TRBV18	.	.	TRBJ2-3	TGTGCCAGCTCATTATCCACTAGCACAGATACGCAGTATTTT	CASSLSTSTDTQYF
TRBV30	.	.	TRBJ2-1	TGTGCCTGGAGTGGAAGAGCGTTTGAGCAGTTCTTC	CAWSGRAFEQFF
TRBV12-5	few	.	TRBJ1-3	TGTGCTAGTGGTTTGGCCGGAGGAAACACCATATATTTT	CASGLAGGNTIYF
TRBV27	.	.	TRBJ2-7	TGTGCCAGCAGTCCCGCCCCCAGGCGGGCCGAGCAGTACTTC	CASSPAPRRAEQYF
TRBV9	few	.	TRBJ2-1	TGTGCCAGCAGCGTAGGCCTGGGCAATGAGCAGTTCTTC	CASSVGLGNEQFF
TRBV30	.	.	TRBJ1-1	TGTGCCTGGCGGGACTCTGCGAACACTGAAGCTTTCTTT	CAWRDSANTEAFF